This entry describes one T cell receptor beta chain. The antigen remains unidentified. Oncomine TCR Beta short-read sequencing was applied to DNA from cultured CD4+ T cells. Genomic DNA was isolated from cultured CD4+ T cells. TCRdb re-derived calls from the PCR reads in MiXCR, one entry per CDR3 protein. The sample has some 17,000 distinct CDR3 sequences, around 43% seen once. The data originate from a study of vaccination and CD4 T cells after COVID-19. The overall study: Each control culture was treated with a CEFX pool, an HIV-1 Nef pool, or no peptide.

Documented treatment: approximately 9-day PBMC culture with coronavirus spike peptide pools or control peptides (ViraFEST assay). Cultures of PBMCs, around 2 million per well, were set up with about 10 IU/ml IL-2 and around 9.9 ug/ml peptide pools. CDR1 is SGHRS and CDR2 is YFSETQ in the germline V gene. Trimming took off 4 bases at V and 5 bases at J, with 12 bases between the two ends. CDR3 length: 13 amino acids. The chain is built from TRBV5-1 and TRBJ1-1; D may be TRBD1 (5 bases). The clonotype was recovered from a human donor who received a COVID-19 vaccine. The specimen comprised CD4+ T cells from blood, cultured in vitro, sampled before SARS-CoV-2 vaccination. The CDR3 coding sequence is TGCGCCAGCAGCATGGACACGTCTACTGAAGCTTTCTTT. Its protein product is CASSMDTSTEAFF.